The entry that follows covers one T cell receptor beta chain sequence. The specificity of this receptor is unknown. Nothing much larger sits one base from this clone, and base qualities are not available. These data are taken from a study of T cells in Graves' hyperthyroidism and ophthalmopathy (dated by TCRdb to the late 2010s). Context from the whole study: A discovery cohort of roughly 100 patients, 43 with Graves' ophthalmopathy and roughly 59 with stable Graves' hyperthyroidism, was used to find distinguishing TCR V-J signatures. Prospective prediction of ophthalmopathy was tested in an independent validation cohort consisting of 18 to 20 hyperthyroidism patients and 15 or so patients who later progressed to ophthalmopathy. The roughly 91 discovery patients were randomly divided into training and test sets at a 7:3 ratio. In about 6 Graves' hyperthyroidism patients, the study also compared T-cell repertoires from thyroid tissue with T-cell repertoires from blood. Once sampling was done, hyperthyroidism patients were given methimazole at a starting dose of 30 mg daily, whereas ophthalmopathy patients were given high-dose intravenous methylprednisolone. TCR Vbeta CDR3 sequencing of around 130 peripheral blood samples (under 45 ophthalmopathy, 70 to 85 hyperthyroidism and roughly 17 progressor patients) is reported in the paper.

Study-wide findings and limitations: In validation, progression to ophthalmopathy was predicted by the model with almost 71% sensitivity and roughly 76% specificity, a median of 6.5 months before onset. Most expanded thyroid clonotypes (frequency above 0.001) were also detected in blood, suggesting blood repertoires may reflect thyroid immune responses. Sample size was not statistically predetermined, and investigators were not blinded to group allocation. A model built on a 13 V-J signature distinguished ophthalmopathy from stable hyperthyroidism, reaching around 87% sensitivity and around 81% specificity in cross-validation and 80%/75% in testing.

Deletion took 1 base off V and 14 bases off J, with a span of 22 bases between the germline ends. From its cysteine to its phenylalanine, the CDR3 spans 15 amino acids. Left in the record is the CDR3 DNA by itself, 45 bases read in frame from the first base. Taken from the germline V gene, the CDR1 and CDR2 loops are LGHNA and YSLEER. The TCR beta CDR3 regions were amplified from RNA transcripts. A first-round RT-PCR of the TCR CDR3 used the HTBI primer set with the Qiagen OneStep RT-PCR kit. Libraries were constructed in a second round of multiplex PCR, after which size selection and purification were carried out. Paired-end sequencing of the libraries was performed with 100 bp reads on an Illumina HiSeq2000. The paper's data handling went like this. SOAPnuke was used to process the raw data, removing reads that contained adapters or uncalled bases, had a mean Phred below 15, or lacked an exact match to the constant primer or identifier. COPE v1.2.5 was used to merge the high-quality paired reads, and each unique nucleotide sequence was defined as a clonotype. MiTCR v1.1 was used to align clonotypes to the IMGT TRBV, TRBD and TRBJ reference segments. The analysis included only V-J combinations with a frequency above 0.0001, which together covered 99% to 99.2% of the repertoires. A TCS score was defined as the ratio between F50 (clonal expansion) and ExV (chaos), using BLOSUM62-based TCRdist between CDR3 peptides within each V-J. Welch's t-statistics and random forest reduced around 520 V-J features to roughly 13, which were used in a naive Bayes classifier (R e1071). Thyroid-blood repertoire similarity was quantified with the Morisita-Horn index. TCRdb redid the processing of the public reads, applying fastp at Q25 and MiXCR, and retained in-frame beta chains. All rows with the same CDR3 protein become a single entry with the most common DNA and genes. The V and J calls were not made by the authors but by TCRdb's processing. In this sample the table shows more than 500,000 distinct CDR3 sequences, about 46% of which occur a single time. Of the sample, 44% is held by the ten largest clones.

The study excluded patients with uncontrolled infections, other autoimmune diseases, pregnancy or lactation. Diagnoses were established on the basis of clinical symptoms, serum thyroxine and TRAb, thyroid ultrasound, and orbital computed tomography. Total RNA was extracted using Trizol reagent, and RNA quality was assessed on an Agilent 2100 Bioanalyzer. Sequencing was done on a sample of peripheral blood or thyroid tissue (not recorded which). The receptor was isolated from an adult woman with Graves' disease, either hyperthyroidism or ophthalmopathy (not recorded which). The chain links TRBV4-3 with TRBJ2-3, with a weak D call of TRBD2 (6 bases match). The sequenced DNA is TGCGCCAGCAGCCAAGCGGTCGGACTAAGGGCGGCTTCGTATTTT. This sequence encodes CASSQAVGLRAASYF.